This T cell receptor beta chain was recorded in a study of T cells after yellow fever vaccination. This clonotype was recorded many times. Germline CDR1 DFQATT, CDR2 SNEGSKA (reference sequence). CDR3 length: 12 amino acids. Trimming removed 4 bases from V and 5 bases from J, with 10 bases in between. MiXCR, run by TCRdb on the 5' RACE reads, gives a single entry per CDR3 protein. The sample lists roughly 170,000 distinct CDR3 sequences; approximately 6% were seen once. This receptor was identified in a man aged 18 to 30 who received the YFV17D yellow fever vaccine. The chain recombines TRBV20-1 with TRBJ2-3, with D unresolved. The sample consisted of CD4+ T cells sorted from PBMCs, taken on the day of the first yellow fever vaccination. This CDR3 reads CSAKGSGDTQYF. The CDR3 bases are TGCAGTGCTAAAGGGTCTGGAGATACGCAGTATTTT.